This note documents a single T cell receptor (beta chain) sequence. Its antigen remains unknown. A clone one base away is much larger, so this may be a read error. The V gene's germline CDR1 is SGHDN and CDR2 FVKESK. This CDR3 region has 12 residues. Disease duration was under 3 months in the ophthalmopathy patients, who also had a Clinical Activity Score of at least 3 and a NOSPECS grade of at least 4. Fresh peripheral blood, 7.5 to 10 ml of it, supplied the PBMCs. The sample is drawn from a study of T cells in Graves' hyperthyroidism and ophthalmopathy. The study's findings and limits: Most thyroid clonotypes with frequency above 0.001 were detected in blood. Ophthalmopathy prediction by the model preceded onset by a median approximately six months.

Amplification of TCR beta CDR3 regions used RNA as the template. First-round RT-PCR of the TCR CDR3 relied on the HTBI primer set. TCRdb itself ran the multiplex PCR reads through MiXCR, one entry per CDR3 protein. Here the sample spans about 400,000 distinct CDR3 sequences, more than 13% being singletons. The source material was blood. The source of this sequence is a man aged 50 to 59 with Graves' ophthalmopathy. The chain carries TRBV14 and TRBJ1-2; no reliable D call. CDR3 region: CAGSQTFHGYTF. The CDR3 DNA reads as TGTGCCGGCAGCCAAACGTTCCATGGCTACACCTTC.